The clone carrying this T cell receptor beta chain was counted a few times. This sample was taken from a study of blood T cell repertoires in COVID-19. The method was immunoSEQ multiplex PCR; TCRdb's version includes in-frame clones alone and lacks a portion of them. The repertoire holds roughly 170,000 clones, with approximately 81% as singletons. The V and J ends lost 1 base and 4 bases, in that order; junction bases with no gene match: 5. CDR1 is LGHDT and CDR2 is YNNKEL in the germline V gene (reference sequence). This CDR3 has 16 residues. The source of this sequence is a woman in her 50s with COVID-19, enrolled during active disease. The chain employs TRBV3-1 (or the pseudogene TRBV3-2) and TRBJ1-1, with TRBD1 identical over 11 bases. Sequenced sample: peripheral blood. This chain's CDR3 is CASSQGTGGRVTEAFF. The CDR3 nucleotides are TGTGCCAGCAGCCAAGGGACAGGGGGCCGCGTCACTGAAGCTTTCTTT.